These T cell receptor beta chains were read from a single sample in a study of blood T cell repertoires in COVID-19. Some clones are missing from TCRdb's copy, which holds only in-frame ones; the method was immunoSEQ multiplex PCR. The sample yields 150,000 to 200,000 clones, about nine tenths seen once. Sequencing used peripheral blood. Receptor source: a man aged 45-65 years with acute or convalescent COVID-19. The CDR3 runs from the conserved cysteine through the conserved F or W. D genes are given only for firm matches. Some rows mark clone size as missing; the rest say once, few, many or name a class of expanded clone.

d_gene: -; abundance: -; v_gene: TRBV7-2; j_gene: TRBJ1-4; CDR3aa: CASSSRTAWNEKLFF; CDR3nt: TGTGCCAGCAGCTCCAGGACAGCCTGGAATGAAAAACTGTTTTTT
d_gene: TRBD1; abundance: -; v_gene: TRBV28; j_gene: TRBJ2-7; CDR3aa: CASSSSGQGPYEQYF; CDR3nt: TGTGCCAGCAGTTCCTCGGGACAGGGGCCCTACGAGCAGTACTTC
d_gene: TRBD1; abundance: -; v_gene: TRBV18; j_gene: TRBJ1-4; CDR3aa: CASSPSGTENEKLFF; CDR3nt: TGTGCCAGCTCACCATCCGGGACAGAAAATGAAAAACTGTTTTTT
d_gene: TRBD1; abundance: -; v_gene: TRBV7-2; j_gene: TRBJ2-5; CDR3aa: CASSAQTGGRETQYF; CDR3nt: TGTGCCAGCAGCGCCCAGACAGGGGGGAGAGAGACCCAGTACTTC
d_gene: -; abundance: -; v_gene: TRBV5-4; j_gene: TRBJ1-1; CDR3aa: CATLRVGMNTEAFF; CDR3nt: TGTGCCACCCTGAGGGTAGGGATGAACACTGAAGCTTTCTTT
d_gene: -; abundance: -; v_gene: TRBV10-2; j_gene: TRBJ2-1; CDR3aa: CASEGQAGNEQFF; CDR3nt: TGCGCCAGCGAAGGCCAGGCTGGCAATGAGCAGTTCTTC
d_gene: TRBD1; abundance: -; v_gene: TRBV29-1; j_gene: TRBJ2-7; CDR3aa: CSVEEVGQGVRYEQYF; CDR3nt: TGCAGCGTTGAAGAAGTGGGACAGGGTGTGCGCTACGAGCAGTACTTC
d_gene: TRBD1; abundance: -; v_gene: TRBV7-2; j_gene: TRBJ2-5; CDR3aa: CASSLGDRSQETQYF; CDR3nt: TGTGCCAGCAGCTTAGGGGACAGGTCGCAAGAGACCCAGTACTTC
d_gene: -; abundance: -; v_gene: TRBV6-2/TRBV6-3; j_gene: TRBJ2-7; CDR3aa: CASSTPWLYEQYF; CDR3nt: TGTGCCAGCAGTACCCCTTGGCTCTACGAGCAGTACTTC
d_gene: TRBD2; abundance: -; v_gene: TRBV2; j_gene: TRBJ2-2; CDR3aa: CASSEAGGLAGELFF; CDR3nt: TGTGCCAGCAGTGAAGCGGGGGGACTAGCTGGGGAGCTGTTTTTT
d_gene: TRBD2; abundance: -; v_gene: TRBV2; j_gene: TRBJ2-3; CDR3aa: CASSSGREGRDTQYF; CDR3nt: TGTGCCAGCAGTAGCGGGCGGGAGGGCCGGGATACGCAGTATTTT
d_gene: -; abundance: -; v_gene: TRBV24-1; j_gene: TRBJ1-2; CDR3aa: CATSDLGQDYGYTF; CDR3nt: TGTGCCACCAGTGATTTGGGCCAGGATTATGGCTACACCTTC
d_gene: -; abundance: -; v_gene: TRBV7-3; j_gene: TRBJ2-5; CDR3aa: CASSILAEETQYF; CDR3nt: TGTGCCAGCTCAATCTTGGCGGAAGAGACCCAGTACTTC
d_gene: TRBD1; abundance: -; v_gene: TRBV4-1; j_gene: TRBJ2-5; CDR3aa: CASSQAGTGVGETQYF; CDR3nt: TGCGCCAGCAGCCAAGCCGGGACAGGGGTTGGAGAGACCCAGTACTTC
d_gene: -; abundance: once; v_gene: TRBV18; j_gene: TRBJ2-1; CDR3aa: CASSYGQSYNEQFF; CDR3nt: TGTGCCAGCTCATACGGACAGTCCTACAATGAGCAGTTCTTC
d_gene: TRBD1; abundance: -; v_gene: TRBV24-1; j_gene: TRBJ2-1; CDR3aa: CATSDSRQGNFVGNEQFF; CDR3nt: TGTGCCACCAGTGATTCCCGACAGGGGAATTTTGTGGGCAATGAGCAGTTCTTC
d_gene: TRBD1; abundance: -; v_gene: TRBV5-4; j_gene: TRBJ2-3; CDR3aa: CASSYRQGRAIKGDTQYF; CDR3nt: TGTGCCAGCAGCTACCGACAGGGCAGGGCGATAAAGGGGGATACGCAGTATTTT
d_gene: -; abundance: -; v_gene: TRBV29-1; j_gene: TRBJ2-3; CDR3aa: CSVRDSFSTDTQYF; CDR3nt: TGCAGCGTCCGGGACTCCTTCTCCACAGATACGCAGTATTTT
d_gene: TRBD1; abundance: -; v_gene: TRBV9; j_gene: TRBJ2-1; CDR3aa: CASSSRTGYNEQFF; CDR3nt: TGTGCCAGCAGCTCCCGGACAGGCTACAATGAGCAGTTCTTC
d_gene: TRBD1; abundance: -; v_gene: TRBV30; j_gene: TRBJ1-3; CDR3aa: CAWRTLPQGAGGNTIYF; CDR3nt: TGTGCCTGGAGGACACTACCACAGGGGGCGGGTGGAAACACCATATATTTT